This T cell receptor (beta chain) was sequenced for a study of response to subunit inactivated influenza vaccine. Remarks on this clonotype: What it recognizes is unknown. The junction departs from germline at one end; a sequencing error may be responsible.

CDR1 MGHRA and CDR2 YSYEKL come from the germline V gene. The CDR3 totals 15 residues. MiXCR was run by TCRdb on the RT-PCR reads, yielding one entry per CDR3 protein. The sample has some 800,000 distinct CDR3 sequences; around 20% are singletons. Overall study findings and caveats: That few new T cells are recruited by each seasonal influenza vaccination was the authors' suggestion.

This sequence was found in a man in his forties or fifties who received an inactivated influenza vaccine. Sequencing used PBMCs from blood, obtained roughly 5 days after vaccination. The chain combines TRBV4-1 with TRBJ1-6; TRBD1 matches at 7 bases. The chain's CDR3 is CASSKEQGFNSPLHF. The CDR3 DNA is TGCGCCAGCAGCAAAGAACAGGGGTTTAATTCACCCCTCCACTTT.